This entry describes one TCR beta chain. Trimming at V came to 6 bases and at J to 8 bases, leaving 7 bases not matched to a gene. The V gene's germline CDR1 is MNHEY and CDR2 SMNVEV (reference sequence). This CDR3 is 14 amino acids long. The protocol was immunoSEQ multiplex PCR, while the TCRdb copy is restricted to in-frame clones and leaves out a portion. The sample carries about 89,000 clones, more than 75% recorded once. The data belong to a study of control samples from healthy donors and cancer patients. This chain connects TRBV27 to TRBJ1-2; 12 nucleotides agree with TRBD1. The origin of this receptor is a woman aged 40 to 49 in good health. Sequenced material: blood. This chain's CDR3 is CASRPGQGAGGYTF. The CDR3 DNA reads as TGTGCCAGCAGACCGGGACAGGGGGCTGGAGGCTACACCTTC.